This T cell receptor beta chain came from a study of persistence of HIV-infected CD4 T cells. The stimulus was lysate of CMV-infected fibroblasts, approximately 9.6 ug/mL. CD40L-negative CD69-negative CD45RO-high memory CD4+ T cells were sorted as populations depleted of antigen-responding cells. This CDR3 spans 21 amino acids. Per germline, CDR1 SGDLS and CDR2 YYNGEE. Trimming at V came to 1 base and at J to 8 bases, leaving 26 bases not matched to a gene. Notes on the study in general: Antigen-responding cells were enriched for degenerate expanded CDR3beta sequences.

This was the immunoSEQ version 4 assay in survey mode. TCRdb's copy holds only in-frame clones and misses some; the assay was immunoSEQ multiplex PCR. The sample records 46,000 or so clones, over 70% being singletons. Regarding this clone: Its antigen is still unknown.

This material consisted of CD4+ T cells sorted from PBMCs after roughly 17-hour stimulation, taken from a patient who received antiretroviral therapy. The receptor comes from an adult man with HIV who was CMV-seropositive. V usage is TRBV9 and J usage is TRBJ1-4, with 7 bases lining up with TRBD1. CDR3 nucleotides: TGTGCCAGCAGCGTAAGAGCGATTTCGGAGACAGGGCTCGATAGTCACGAAAAACTGTTTTTT. Translated: CASSVRAISETGLDSHEKLFF.